Listed below are T cell receptor beta chains from one sample, sequenced in a study of response to subunit inactivated influenza vaccine. Each CDR3 protein is one row after TCRdb ran MiXCR on the RT-PCR reads. Here the sample spans more than 400,000 distinct CDR3 sequences, around 7.7% being singletons. Here the sequenced sample was PBMCs from blood, taken roughly 24 months after vaccination. These receptors were collected from a man between 45 and 75 years old who received an inactivated influenza vaccine. Both conserved end residues are part of each CDR3. The order of the fields is clone size, V gene, J gene, CDR3 length, D gene, CDR3 DNA, CDR3 protein. A D gene is named only where the DNA matches it firmly. The listing skips clone size in some rows; elsewhere it reads once, few, many or a size class.

.	TRBV20-1	TRBJ2-6	14	.	TGCAGCCCTTATACCTCCTCTGGGGCCAACGTCCTGACTTTC	CSPYTSSGANVLTF
.	TRBV20-1	TRBJ2-3	15	.	TGCAGTGCTGGGGACGACAGGAGGGTGACAGATACGCAGTATTTT	CSAGDDRRVTDTQYF
.	TRBV4-3	TRBJ2-7	15	.	TGCGCCAGCAGCCAAGATCTAATAATTGGCGACGAGCAGTACTTC	CASSQDLIIGDEQYF
few	TRBV20-1	TRBJ2-2	15	.	TGCAGTGCCCGCATCTCCGGGCTGGACACCGGGGAGCTGTTTTTT	CSARISGLDTGELFF
many	TRBV5-1	TRBJ2-7	16	TRBD1	TGCGCCAGCAGCCCGCCGGGACAGGGGGCTCGGCGCGAGCAGTACTTC	CASSPPGQGARREQYF
few	TRBV6-5	TRBJ1-6	17	.	TGTGCCAGCAGTTACAGCAGGGCAAACACCTATAATTCACCCCTCCACTTT	CASSYSRANTYNSPLHF
few	TRBV6-1	TRBJ2-7	14	TRBD1	TGTGCCAGCCGGCCCGCTCCGGGACAGCCGAATTTGTACTTC	CASRPAPGQPNLYF
.	TRBV20-1	TRBJ2-7	14	TRBD1	TGCAGTGCTAGTCTGACAGGGGGCGACTACGAGCAGTACTTC	CSASLTGGDYEQYF
few	TRBV20-1	TRBJ1-5	14	.	TGCAGTGCTAGAGAACAGATTAGCAATCAGCCCCAGCATTTT	CSAREQISNQPQHF
few	TRBV3-1	TRBJ1-5	13	.	TGTGCCAGCAGCGACCAAGGAGGACAGCCCCAGCATTTT	CASSDQGGQPQHF
.	TRBV5-6	TRBJ1-1	16	.	TGTGCCAGCAGCCCCCCGGGACACCTAGGGATCGCTGAAGCTTTCTTT	CASSPPGHLGIAEAFF
many	TRBV19	TRBJ2-7	14	TRBD1	TGTGCCAGTAGTAAGGGACAGGACTTGTACGAGCAGTACTTC	CASSKGQDLYEQYF
many	TRBV5-1	TRBJ1-5	14	.	TGCGCCAGCAGCTTGGCGTCAGGGGAAGGGGCCCAGCATTTT	CASSLASGEGAQHF
.	TRBV27	TRBJ2-3	17	TRBD1	TGTGCCAGCAGTCCGTTAAACGCAGGGGGTAGCACAGATACGCAGTATTTT	CASSPLNAGGSTDTQYF
many	TRBV7-2	TRBJ1-4	14	.	TGTGCCAGCAGCTTACTATCAGGGAATGAAAAACTGTTTTTT	CASSLLSGNEKLFF
few	TRBV20-1	TRBJ2-5	13	TRBD2	TGCAGTGCTGGACTAGCGGGGGACCCGACCCAGTACTTC	CSAGLAGDPTQYF
few	TRBV9	TRBJ2-7	16	TRBD1	TGTGCCAGCAGCACCAGTTCGGGACAGGACTCCTACGAGCAGTACTTC	CASSTSSGQDSYEQYF
few	TRBV7-6	TRBJ2-5	13	.	TGTGCCAGCAGCTCCTTAGGGGGAGAGACCCAGTACTTC	CASSSLGGETQYF
few	TRBV7-9	TRBJ2-5	15	TRBD2	TGTGCCAGCAGCTCCAGGGTGTTAGCGGGAGTGGCTCTGTACTTC	CASSSRVLAGVALYF
many	TRBV28	TRBJ2-3	12	.	TGTGCCAGCAGCGTACTAATGGATACGCAGTATTTT	CASSVLMDTQYF
.	TRBV25-1	TRBJ2-5	13	TRBD1	TGTGCCAGCGGGACAGGGTCACAAGAGACCCAGTACTTC	CASGTGSQETQYF
many	TRBV7-8	TRBJ2-7	13	.	TGTGCCAGCAGCTTAGGGGAGGTCTACGAGCAGTACTTC	CASSLGEVYEQYF
few	TRBV6-5	TRBJ2-7	17	TRBD2	TGTGCCAGCAGTTACAGGGACGTGGGACTAGGTATCTACGAGCAGTACTTC	CASSYRDVGLGIYEQYF
.	TRBV7-2	TRBJ2-1	14	.	TGTGCCAGCAGCTTAGTAGTTAGCGACTATGAGCAGTTCTTC	CASSLVVSDYEQFF
.	TRBV6-2/TRBV6-3	TRBJ2-3	17	.	TGTGCCAGCAGTTACGCCACCCCAGGGGCGAACACAGATACGCAGTATTTT	CASSYATPGANTDTQYF
many	TRBV11-1	TRBJ2-7	15	TRBD1	TGTGCCAGCAGCCGATACATGACAGGGACCTACGAGCAGTACTTC	CASSRYMTGTYEQYF
many	TRBV25-1	TRBJ1-6	15	TRBD1	TGTGCCAGCAGAGGACAGGGCCGTTATAATTCACCCCTCCACTTT	CASRGQGRYNSPLHF
.	TRBV7-2	TRBJ2-1	15	TRBD1	TGTGCCAGCAGCCCGGACAGGGGGAACCACAATGAGCAGTTCTTC	CASSPDRGNHNEQFF
.	TRBV18	TRBJ1-1	14	.	TGTGCCAGCTCAACACAGGGTGAAGACACTGAAGCTTTCTTT	CASSTQGEDTEAFF
.	TRBV12-3/TRBV12-4	TRBJ2-3	15	TRBD2	TGTGCCAGCAGTTTTGGGGCGGGAGGCCCAGATACGCAGTATTTT	CASSFGAGGPDTQYF
few	TRBV6-5	TRBJ1-1	14	.	TGTGCCAGCAGCTTAGGCCCTCGGCATACTGAAGCTTTCTTT	CASSLGPRHTEAFF
.	TRBV6-1	TRBJ2-7	14	.	TGTGCCAGCATCCGGGACCCAACCTCCTACGAGCAGTACTTC	CASIRDPTSYEQYF
few	TRBV6-1	TRBJ1-6	16	.	TGTGCCAGCAGTGAATTTCCAGGGTCAGAGAATTCACCCCTCCACTTT	CASSEFPGSENSPLHF
.	TRBV5-1	TRBJ2-1	18	TRBD2	TGCGCCAGCAGCTGGGGCACTTCTAGCGGGAGGGCCCGGTCTGAGCAGTTCTTC	CASSWGTSSGRARSEQFF
many	TRBV5-5	TRBJ2-1	16	TRBD2	TGTGCCAGCAGCTCTGGACTAGCGGGAGGGTGGGGTGAGCAGTTCTTC	CASSSGLAGGWGEQFF
many	TRBV6-1	TRBJ2-1	13	TRBD1	TGTGCCAGCATCGGGACAGGACGGAGTGAGCAGTTCTTC	CASIGTGRSEQFF
.	TRBV20-1	TRBJ1-1	12	.	TGCAGTGCTAGTCGCCCCTACACTGAAGCTTTCTTT	CSASRPYTEAFF
many	TRBV20-1	TRBJ2-3	12	.	TGCAGTGCCCCCGACCTAGGCACATCGGAGTATTTT	CSAPDLGTSEYF
many	TRBV24-1	TRBJ2-7	14	TRBD1	TGTGCCACCAGTGACCCCGGGACAGGTTACGAGCAGTACTTC	CATSDPGTGYEQYF
many	TRBV12-3/TRBV12-4	TRBJ2-7	15	.	TGTGCCAGCAGTTTAGGGATCTCTACAGGGTCCGAGCAGTACTTC	CASSLGISTGSEQYF
.	TRBV11-2	TRBJ2-3	14	TRBD1	TGTGCCAGCCAGGGGGTGCCTTGGGCAGATACGCAGTATTTT	CASQGVPWADTQYF
.	TRBV7-9	TRBJ2-7	13	TRBD2	TGTGCCAGCAGCTTAGCGAGCGGGGCATTCTTGTACTTC	CASSLASGAFLYF
few	TRBV16	TRBJ1-2	12	.	TGTGCCAGCAGCCAATCAGCCTATGGCTACACCTTC	CASSQSAYGYTF
.	TRBV29-1	TRBJ2-3	16	.	TGCAGCGTTGAACCGGACGAGGAGGTCGACGCAGATACGCAGTATTTT	CSVEPDEEVDADTQYF
.	TRBV24-1	TRBJ2-2	16	.	TGTGCCACCAGTGATTTGTCCGTCAAGGCCGACGGGGAGCTGTTTTTT	CATSDLSVKADGELFF
few	TRBV7-8	TRBJ2-7	14	.	TGTGCCAGCAGCTTCCGGTCCCCTTCCTACGAGCAGTACTTC	CASSFRSPSYEQYF
.	TRBV5-1	TRBJ1-2	15	TRBD1	TGCGCCAGCAGCATTACGACAGGGGGGAGTCGTGGCTACACCTTC	CASSITTGGSRGYTF